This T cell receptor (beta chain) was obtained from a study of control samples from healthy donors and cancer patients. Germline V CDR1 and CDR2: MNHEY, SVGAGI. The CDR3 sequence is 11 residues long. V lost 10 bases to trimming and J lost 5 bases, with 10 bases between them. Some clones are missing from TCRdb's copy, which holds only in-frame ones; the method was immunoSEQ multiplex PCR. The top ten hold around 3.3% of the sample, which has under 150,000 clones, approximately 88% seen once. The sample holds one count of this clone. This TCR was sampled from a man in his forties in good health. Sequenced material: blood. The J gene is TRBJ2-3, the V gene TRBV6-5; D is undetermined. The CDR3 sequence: CATTLIDTQYF. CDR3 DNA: TGTGCCACCACACTAATAGATACGCAGTATTTT.